These 32 T cell receptor beta chains share one sample of origin, sequenced in a study of regulatory T cells in long-lasting Graves disease. According to the study, TCR beta libraries were built with iRepertoire HTBI primers and CDR3-region Arm-PCR. TCRdb re-analysed the multiplex PCR reads in MiXCR, keeping a single row per CDR3 protein. The sample holds about 360,000 distinct CDR3 sequences; roughly 15% are singletons and the top ten take around 20%. Described time point: newly diagnosed GD, antithyroid drugs for less than 3 months. RNA from PBMCs was the source of the TCR library. The same data also contributed to another study, on T cells in Graves' hyperthyroidism and ophthalmopathy.

The sequencing here drew on peripheral blood mononuclear cells (PBMCs), taken at new diagnosis, from a patient treated with antithyroid drugs. All receptors come from a woman under 30 with Graves disease.

The table lists this clonotype with many counts. The rearrangement joins TRBV3-1 to TRBJ1-2; possibly TRBD1 for D (5 bases). The germline V and J ends were trimmed by 0 bases and 4 bases, with 12 bases remaining between them. The CDR3 is 15 amino acids. Per germline, CDR1 LGHDT and CDR2 YNNKEL (reference sequence). CDR3 bases: TGTGCCAGCAGCCAAGATACGGCAGGGCCCTATGGCTACACCTTC. Its translation: CASSQDTAGPYGYTF.

Ten or more counts support this clonotype. The J gene is TRBJ2-5, the V gene TRBV2, with 8 nucleotides matching TRBD2. The CDR3 consists of 13 residues. Germline loops: CDR1 SNHLY, CDR2 FYNNEI. V lost 11 bases and J lost 5; bases outside the gene matches: 10. CDR3 in DNA: TGTGCCGGCCAGCGGGGGTCGGGGGAGACCCAGTACTTC. This gives the protein CAGQRGSGETQYF.

The chain has TRBV5-1 and TRBJ2-1, with 15 nucleotides matching TRBD2. V was clipped by 4 bases and J by 0 bases; unmatched bases: 8. Germline V gives CDR1 SGHRS, CDR2 YFSETQ. The CDR3 consists of 19 residues. CDR3 loop: CASSSQGTSGGSSYNEQFF. The CDR3 nucleotides read TGCGCCAGCAGCAGCCAAGGGACTAGCGGGGGGAGCTCCTACAATGAGCAGTTCTTC.

This clonotype was recorded at least ten times. The chain employs TRBV5-6 and TRBJ2-5; no definite D call. The CDR3 length is 17 residues. Germline CDR1 reads SGHDT; CDR2 reads YYEEEE. V was clipped by 7 bases and J by 0 bases, with 22 bases between them. CDR3 residues: CASGVAKGVANQETQYF. The CDR3 DNA reads as TGTGCCAGCGGGGTTGCAAAGGGCGTGGCAAACCAAGAGACCCAGTACTTC.

In its sample, this clonotype was seen many times. The CDR3 DNA reads as TGTGCCAGCAGTGAATGGGGGGCCAGCAATCAGCCCCAGCATTTT. This gives the protein CASSEWGASNQPQHF. The chain combines TRBV6-2 or TRBV6-3 with TRBJ1-5, with D possibly TRBD1 on 6 matching bases. V lost 5 bases and J 1 base, leaving 12 bases between the germline ends. The length of the CDR3 is 15 residues. CDR1 and CDR2 (germline): MNHEY, SVGEGT.

At least ten counts were recorded for this clonotype. J is TRBJ1-2 and V is TRBV2; 8 bases are shared with TRBD1. In germline, CDR1 is SNHLY, CDR2 FYNNEI. The CDR3 consists of 14 residues. The V gene end was trimmed by 3 bases and the J gene end by 8 bases; junction bases not matched to a gene: 8. CDR3 sequence (DNA): TGTGCCAGCAGTGACGCCAGGGGGCTTGACGGCTACACCTTC. Translated, it gives CASSDARGLDGYTF.

This clonotype was picked up many times. The chain recombines TRBV30 with TRBJ2-3; no reliable D call. CDR3 length: 13 amino acids. Germline V gene data show CDR1 as GTSNPN and CDR2 as SVGIG (reference sequence). V dropped 2 bases and J dropped 10 bases, with 16 bases sitting between them. The CDR3 region is CAWSTLSNQAQYF. The CDR3 nucleotides read TGTGCCTGGAGTACTCTAAGCAATCAAGCGCAGTATTTT.

V usage is TRBV6-1 and J usage is TRBJ1-1; unclear D gene. This CDR3 contains 14 residues. Germline assignment: CDR1 MNHNS and CDR2 SASEGT. The V and J ends lost 1 base and 6 bases respectively, with 12 bases between them. The CDR3 is CASSEVVPGSEAFF. The CDR3, as DNA: TGTGCCAGCAGTGAAGTAGTCCCGGGATCTGAAGCTTTCTTT.

As DNA, the CDR3 is TGTGCCAGCAGCTCTAGTGGGCCGGGGGGCCCCCAGCATTTT. Its protein product is CASSSSGPGGPQHF. This chain connects TRBV7-2 to TRBJ1-5; maybe TRBD1 (6 bases). From germline, CDR1 is SGHTA and CDR2 FQGNSA. The length of the CDR3 is 14 residues. V lost 4 bases to trimming and J lost 10 bases, with 17 bases between them. Combining the CDR3 with reference TRBV7-2 and TRBJ1-5 gives the whole variable domain GAGVSQSPSNKVTEKGKDVELRCDPISGHTALYWYRQSLGQGLEFLIYFQGNSAPDKSGLPSDRFSAERTGGSVSTLTIQRTQQEDSAVYLCASSSSGPGGPQHFGDGTRLSIL.

This clonotype has at least ten counts. The J gene is TRBJ2-7, the V gene TRBV6-1; the match to TRBD1 covers 7 bases. V lost 1 base and J lost 0; bases outside the gene matches: 3. Germline-derived CDR1 and CDR2 are MNHNS and SASEGT. The length of the CDR3 is 15 residues. As DNA, the CDR3 is TGTGCCAGCAGTGAAGGGCCAGGGGGCTCCTACGAGCAGTACTTC. As protein: CASSEGPGGSYEQYF.

The rearrangement links TRBV13 to TRBJ2-2; D might be TRBD2 (7 bases). CDR3 size: 18 residues. The V and J ends lost 1 base and 1 base respectively, with 16 bases between them. Germline V gene lookup returns CDR1 PRHDT and CDR2 FYEKMQ (reference sequence). CDR3 amino acids: CASSLEGGPAGNTGELFF. CDR3 bases: TGTGCCAGCAGCTTAGAGGGGGGGCCGGCCGGGAACACCGGGGAGCTGTTTTTT.

This clonotype was seen repeatedly, ten times or more. The V and J genes are TRBV6-1 and TRBJ2-7; weak D call: TRBD2 (5 bases). Trimming removed 8 bases from V and 2 bases from J, with 10 bases in between. The CDR3 sequence is 12 residues long. Germline loops: CDR1 MNHNS, CDR2 SASEGT. DNA for the CDR3: TGTGCCAGCTCAGCGGAGACCTACGAGCAGTACTTC. Translation gives CASSAETYEQYF.

The table lists this clonotype with a few counts. The V call is TRBV7-9, the J call TRBJ2-1; 9 nucleotides match TRBD1. Trimming at V came to 5 bases and at J to 7 bases, leaving 12 bases not matched to a gene. The germline V gene has CDR1 SEHNR and CDR2 FQNEAQ (reference sequence). The CDR3 totals 16 residues. CDR3 sequence (DNA): TGTGCCAGCAGCCGCCGAACCGGGACAGGGTCTAATGAGCAGTTCTTC. Translated, it gives CASSRRTGTGSNEQFF.

Concerning this clonotype: Just one base apart from a much larger clone, this may be a read error. The chain joins TRBV7-3 to TRBJ2-3; the match to TRBD2 covers 8 bases. Unmatched junction bases numbered 9, after V lost 10 bases and J lost 3 bases. The germline V gene has CDR1 SGHTA and CDR2 FQGTGA. The CDR3 sequence is 14 residues long. The CDR3: CATTPAGGTDTQYF. DNA of the CDR3: TGTGCCACCACGCCGGCGGGGGGTACAGATACGCAGTATTTT. The variable domain in full, completed from reference TRBV7-3 and TRBJ2-3, reads GAGVSQTPSNKVTEKGKYVELRCDPISGHTALYWYRQSLGQGPEFLIYFQGTGAADDSGLPNDRFFAVRPEGSVSTLKIQRTERGDSAVYLCATTPAGGTDTQYFGPGTRLTVL.

The chain employs TRBV7-9 and TRBJ2-2; 9 bases are a match to TRBD1. The V and J ends lost 5 bases and 5 bases, in that order; junction bases with no gene match: 6. The CDR3 is 15 residues long. Germline V lookup: CDR1 SEHNR, CDR2 FQNEAQ (reference sequence). The CDR3 is CASSIGQGRTGELFF. In DNA form, the CDR3 reads TGTGCCAGCAGCATTGGACAGGGGAGAACCGGGGAGCTGTTTTTT.

This clonotype was seen a few times. J is TRBJ1-5 and V is TRBV29-1; maybe TRBD1 (5 bases). Germline CDR1 and CDR2: SQVTM and ANQGSEA. The CDR3 runs 15 residues. With 6 bases removed from V and 2 bases from J, the gap between germline ends came to 17 bases. The CDR3 coding sequence is TGCAGCGTAGCGGTGGCGGGGGGGGGCAATCAGCCCCAGCATTTT. This codes for CSVAVAGGGNQPQHF.

In its sample, this clonotype was seen many times. The V gene is TRBV2, the J gene TRBJ2-3, with D possibly matching TRBD1 (5 bases). The CDR3 loop spans 13 amino acids. V lost 9 bases, J lost 0 bases, and 10 bases lay in between. Germline V CDR1 and CDR2: SNHLY, FYNNEI. The CDR3 region has the DNA TGTGCCAGGATGACAGTGAGCACAGATACGCAGTATTTT. It is translated as CARMTVSTDTQYF.

This clonotype was found many times. The chain is built from TRBV2 and TRBJ1-3; no definite D call. Germline lookup yields CDR1 SNHLY and CDR2 FYNNEI. The CDR3 is 12 amino acids. Trimming left V 5 bases short and J 8 bases short, with 10 bases between. The CDR3 nucleotides read TGTGCCAGCAGTCAAGAGACGTACACCATATATTTT. Protein sequence: CASSQETYTIYF.

This clonotype was counted at least ten times. V usage is TRBV5-1 and J usage is TRBJ1-1, with unresolved D. The V end was cut by 4 bases, the J end by 4 bases, with 11 bases between. The V gene's germline CDR1 is SGHRS and CDR2 YFSETQ. The CDR3 is 13 amino acids. CDR3 protein: CASSAQRGTEAFF. In DNA, the CDR3 is TGCGCCAGCAGCGCTCAGCGGGGCACTGAAGCTTTCTTT. Variable domain in full (rest from reference TRBV5-1 and TRBJ1-1): KAGVTQTPRYLIKTRGQQVTLSCSPISGHRSVSWYQQTPGQGLQFLFEYFSETQRNKGNFPGRFSGRQFSNSRSEMNVSTLELGDSALYLCASSAQRGTEAFFGQGTRLTVV.

There are many counts of this clonotype. The gene calls are TRBV13 and TRBJ1-2; the D gene is possibly TRBD1 (6 bases). V shed 4 bases and J shed 6 bases, with 12 bases lying between them. Germline loops: CDR1 PRHDT, CDR2 FYEKMQ (reference sequence). The length of the CDR3 is 13 residues. CDR3 residues: CASSYREKDGYTF. The CDR3 bases are TGTGCCAGCAGCTACAGGGAAAAGGATGGCTACACCTTC.

This clonotype was observed many times. The chain is built from TRBV11-2 and TRBJ2-1; D not resolved. V was shortened by 4 bases and J by 0 bases, with 16 bases between the two germline ends. CDR3 length: 17 amino acids. The V gene's germline CDR1 is SGHAT and CDR2 FQNNGV. CDR3 loop: CASSSLRRKSSYNEQFF. DNA for the CDR3: TGTGCCAGCAGCTCCCTTCGACGTAAAAGCTCCTACAATGAGCAGTTCTTC. The variable domain in full, with the rest retrieved from reference TRBV11-2 and TRBJ2-1, is EAGVAQSPRYKIIEKRQSVAFWCNPISGHATLYWYQQILGQGPKLLIQFQNNGVVDDSQLPKDRFSAERLKGVDSTLKIQPAKLEDSAVYLCASSSLRRKSSYNEQFFGPGTRLTVL.

The table lists this clonotype with many counts. The CDR3: CASSQGQGLRGYTF. The CDR3 DNA reads as TGCGCCAGCAGCCAGGGACAGGGTTTGCGCGGCTACACCTTC. The chain couples TRBV5-1 to TRBJ1-2, with 9 positions matching TRBD1. CDR1 SGHRS and CDR2 YFSETQ come from the germline V gene. The CDR3 extends over 14 amino acids. J gave up 8 bases and V 4 bases, and 9 bases lay outside the gene matches. Together with reference TRBV5-1 and TRBJ1-2, the CDR3 gives the full variable domain: KAGVTQTPRYLIKTRGQQVTLSCSPISGHRSVSWYQQTPGQGLQFLFEYFSETQRNKGNFPGRFSGRQFSNSRSEMNVSTLELGDSALYLCASSQGQGLRGYTFGSGTRLTVV.

This clonotype came up many times. The chain combines TRBV3-1 with TRBJ1-1, with 7 bases fitting TRBD1. CDR1 is LGHDT and CDR2 is YNNKEL in the germline V gene (reference sequence). The CDR3 totals 13 residues. V trimming: 6 bases; J trimming: 2 bases; junction bases outside the gene matches: 3. The CDR3 bases are TGTGCCAGCAGAAACAGGGGAAACACTGAAGCTTTCTTT. Translation: CASRNRGNTEAFF.

This clonotype showed up many times. V usage is TRBV2 and J usage is TRBJ2-7, with D perhaps matching TRBD1 or TRBD2 (6 bases each). Germline values: CDR1 SNHLY, CDR2 FYNNEI. Trimming removed 7 bases at V and 6 bases at J, with 19 bases between. This CDR3 has 14 residues. The CDR3 protein is CASNHREAPREQYF. Here the CDR3 DNA reads TGTGCCAGCAATCACAGGGAGGCCCCCCGCGAGCAGTACTTC. Based on the CDR3 plus reference TRBV2 and TRBJ2-7, the full variable domain is EPEVTQTPSHQVTQMGQEVILRCVPISNHLYFYWYRQILGQKVEFLVSFYNNEISEKSEIFDDQFSVERPDGSNFTLKIRSTKLEDSAMYFCASNHREAPREQYFGPGTRLTVT.

This clonotype was detected many times. For the CDR3, the DNA is TGTGCCAGCAGCTTCCAGAGGGATGAGCAGTTCTTC. The encoded protein is CASSFQRDEQFF. The chain links TRBV7-9 to TRBJ2-1; a weak D match, TRBD2 (5 bases). CDR1 and CDR2 from the germline V gene are SEHNR and FQNEAQ (reference sequence). V was shortened by 3 bases and J by 8 bases, with 8 bases between the two germline ends. The CDR3 totals 12 residues.

This clonotype turned up a few times. The chain uses TRBV5-1 and TRBJ1-2; 7 positions agree with TRBD1. This CDR3 has 13 residues. Germline V gives CDR1 SGHRS, CDR2 YFSETQ. With 4 bases clipped from V and 3 bases from J, the junction kept 3 bases outside the gene matches. The CDR3 DNA sequence: TGCGCCAGCAGCGTGCAGGGGGACTATGGCTACACCTTC. Protein sequence: CASSVQGDYGYTF.

This clonotype occurred many times. The chain couples TRBV6-2 or TRBV6-3 to TRBJ2-7; D gene ambiguous. This CDR3 region has 16 residues. From germline, CDR1 is MNHEY and CDR2 SVGEGT. The V and J ends lost 2 bases and 0 bases respectively, with 14 bases between them. CDR3 sequence: CASSYGFFSSSYEQYF. The CDR3 coding sequence is TGTGCCAGCAGTTACGGGTTCTTTTCGAGCTCCTACGAGCAGTACTTC.

This clonotype was recorded a few times. V usage is TRBV29-1 and J usage is TRBJ2-3, with no clear D. From germline, CDR1 is SQVTM and CDR2 ANQGSEA. CDR3 length equals 15 residues. Trimming cost V 4 bases and J 5 bases, with 19 bases left between them. DNA of the CDR3: TGCAGCGTTGGTACCTCGGCCCCCACCCAAGATACGCAGTATTTT. Protein: CSVGTSAPTQDTQYF.

This clonotype was seen repeatedly, ten times or more. The chain employs TRBV27 and TRBJ2-4; D gene unclear. From germline, CDR1 is MNHEY and CDR2 SMNVEV (reference sequence). The ends were cut back, 3 bases at V and 3 bases at J, with 9 bases in the middle. The CDR3 runs 14 residues. The DNA of the CDR3 is TGTGCCAGCAGTTTTGCCAGAAACAAAAACATTCAGTACTTC. Its translation is CASSFARNKNIQYF.

This clonotype was observed at least ten times. The chain joins TRBV5-6 to TRBJ1-1; TRBD1 agrees at 9 bases. The trim removed 5 bases at V and 7 bases at J, leaving 12 bases unmatched. CDR3 size: 15 residues. Germline lookup yields CDR1 SGHDT and CDR2 YYEEEE. DNA for the CDR3: TGTGCCAGCAGTTTGATCCGGGGACAGGGACTTGAAGCTTTCTTT. Protein sequence: CASSLIRGQGLEAFF. Supplemented by reference TRBV5-6 and TRBJ1-1, the full variable domain reads DAGVTQSPTHLIKTRGQQVTLRCSPKSGHDTVSWYQQALGQGPQFIFQYYEEEERQRGNFPDRFSGHQFPNYSSELNVNALLLGDSALYLCASSLIRGQGLEAFFGQGTRLTVV.

This clonotype was counted ten times or more. The CDR3 coding sequence is TGTGCCAGCAGCTACGCACAGGGGAGGACTGGAAACACCATATATTTT. This sequence encodes CASSYAQGRTGNTIYF. The chain has TRBV11-2 and TRBJ1-3; TRBD1 aligns across 7 bases. The trim removed 4 bases at V and 2 bases at J, leaving 8 bases unmatched. The CDR3 is 16 amino acids. Germline CDR1 SGHAT, CDR2 FQNNGV.

This clonotype was picked up a small number of times. This sequence joins TRBV19 and TRBJ2-2, with D perhaps being TRBD1 or TRBD2 (5 bases each). Trimming took 5 bases from V and 8 from J, leaving 15 bases between them. In germline, CDR1 is LNHDA, CDR2 SQIVND (reference sequence). The CDR3 is made up of 14 amino acids. As DNA, the CDR3 is TGTGCCAGTAGTGTTGGGACGGTTCGTGGGGAGCTGTTTTTT. The encoded protein is CASSVGTVRGELFF.